A single sample is the source of the 8 T cell receptor beta chains below, sequenced in a study of breast tumors, draining lymph nodes, adjacent tissues. Samples came from axillary lymph nodes draining the breast cancer. TCRdb re-analysed the multiplex PCR reads in MiXCR, keeping a single row per CDR3 protein. The sample records approximately 190,000 distinct CDR3 sequences, 31% being singletons. The specimen sequenced was axillary lymph node tissue. The receptors here all came from a female donor with breast cancer. Some clones in this sample may be carry-over from other donors' samples.

This clonotype was seen repeatedly, ten times or more. The chain is built from TRBV19 and TRBJ1-2; D is uncertain. V was shortened by 4 bases and J by 8 bases, with 8 bases between the two germline ends. CDR1 is LNHDA and CDR2 is SQIVND in the germline V gene (reference sequence). The CDR3 spans 11 residues. The chain's CDR3 is CASSKSGGYTF. As DNA, the CDR3 is TGTGCCAGTAGTAAGAGTGGGGGCTACACCTTC.

In its sample, this clonotype was seen many times. This chain uses TRBV6-1 with TRBJ2-7; 8 positions agree with TRBD1. The CDR3 length is 15 residues. V was clipped by 4 bases and J by 0 bases; unmatched bases: 5. Germline loops: CDR1 MNHNS, CDR2 SASEGT. The CDR3 DNA sequence: TGTGCCAGCAGTGGGGACAGGTTCCTCTCCTACGAGCAGTACTTC. Its protein is CASSGDRFLSYEQYF.

This clonotype was picked up many times. This chain connects TRBV5-4 to TRBJ2-7, with a possible D match to TRBD2 (5 bases). V was cut by 0 bases and J by 3 bases, with 7 bases left in between. The CDR3 covers 13 residues. Germline CDR1 and CDR2: SGHNT and YYREEE (reference sequence). CDR3 sequence: CASSLGGFYEQYF. The CDR3 nucleotides read TGTGCCAGCAGCTTGGGCGGGTTCTACGAGCAGTACTTC. The full variable domain, with the rest looked up from reference TRBV5-4 and TRBJ2-7, is ETGVTQSPTHLIKTRGQQVTLRCSSQSGHNTVSWYQQALGQGPQFIFQYYREEENGRGNFPPRFSGLQFPNYSSELNVNALELDDSALYLCASSLGGFYEQYFGPGTRLTVT.

This chain connects TRBV29-1 to TRBJ2-3, with 13 bases that match TRBD2. Germline V gene data show CDR1 as SQVTM and CDR2 as ANQGSEA. V trimming: 8 bases; J trimming: 0 bases; junction bases outside the gene matches: 11. The CDR3 totals 17 residues. CDR3 residues: CSFRTSGSGVSTDTQYF. CDR3 nucleotides: TGCAGCTTTCGGACTAGCGGGAGTGGAGTTAGCACAGATACGCAGTATTTT.

This clonotype has a count of ten or more. The chain joins TRBV7-6 to TRBJ2-1, with TRBD2 matching 8 bases. V shed 5 bases, J shed 4 bases, and the junction held 7 bases outside the gene matches. This CDR3 contains 15 residues. Germline CDR1 and CDR2: SGHVS and FNYEAQ. CDR3 amino acids: CASSQPGGAYNEQFF. Written as DNA, the CDR3 is TGTGCCAGCAGCCAGCCGGGGGGGGCTTACAATGAGCAGTTCTTC.

In its sample, this clonotype was seen once. The gene calls are TRBV2 and TRBJ2-5; 8 bases agree with TRBD1. Unmatched junction bases numbered 9, after V lost 6 bases and J lost 0 bases. This CDR3 is built from 16 residues. Germline V gene data show CDR1 as SNHLY and CDR2 as FYNNEI. This CDR3 reads CASRAQTGDNQETQYF. DNA of the CDR3: TGTGCCAGCAGAGCCCAGACAGGGGACAACCAAGAGACCCAGTACTTC.

This clonotype has at least ten counts. The rearrangement links TRBV7-9 to TRBJ2-1; 10 bases align to TRBD2. The CDR3 runs 15 residues. V was clipped by 1 base and J by 9 bases; unmatched bases: 6. Germline-derived CDR1 and CDR2 are SEHNR and FQNEAQ (reference sequence). The CDR3 loop reads CASSLELAGAAEQFF. The CDR3 coding sequence is TGTGCCAGCAGCTTAGAGCTAGCGGGAGCCGCTGAGCAGTTCTTC.

This clonotype was detected many times. The chain recombines TRBV19 with TRBJ2-2; 7 bases are a match to TRBD1. Germline V CDR1 and CDR2: LNHDA, SQIVND (reference sequence). The CDR3 runs to 17 residues. With 5 bases clipped from V and 0 bases from J, the junction kept 9 bases outside the gene matches. CDR3: CASSSLRDSTNTGELFF. In nucleotides, the CDR3 is TGTGCCAGTAGTTCCCTTAGGGACAGTACGAACACCGGGGAGCTGTTTTTT.